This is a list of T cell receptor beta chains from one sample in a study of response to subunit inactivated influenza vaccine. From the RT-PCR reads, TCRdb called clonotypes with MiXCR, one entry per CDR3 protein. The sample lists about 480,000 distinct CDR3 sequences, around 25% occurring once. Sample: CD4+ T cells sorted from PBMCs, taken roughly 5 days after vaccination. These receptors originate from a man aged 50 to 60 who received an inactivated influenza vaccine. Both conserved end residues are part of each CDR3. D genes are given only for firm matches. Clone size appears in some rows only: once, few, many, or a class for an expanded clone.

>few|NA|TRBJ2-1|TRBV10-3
TGTGCCATCAGTGCCACAGGACCTGAGCAGTTCTTC
CAISATGPEQFF
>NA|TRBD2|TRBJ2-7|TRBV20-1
TGCAGGCCCTCCGGGACTAGCGTCCACGAGCAGTACTTC
CRPSGTSVHEQYF
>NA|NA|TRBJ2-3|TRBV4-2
TGTGCCAGCAGCCAGGGGCTACAAGTGGCGGATACGCAGTATTTT
CASSQGLQVADTQYF
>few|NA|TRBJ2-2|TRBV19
TGTGCCAGTAGTATTTCCCAGGGAGGAACCGGGGAGCTGTTTTTT
CASSISQGGTGELFF
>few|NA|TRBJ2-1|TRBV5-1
TGCGCCAGCAGCCCCTCAGATCGTGTCGGGAGAGCCCGAGTTGAGCAGTTCTTC
CASSPSDRVGRARVEQFF
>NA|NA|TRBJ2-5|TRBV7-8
TGTGCCAGCAGCCGGCAGCGACTATACCACCAAGAGACCCAGTACTTC
CASSRQRLYHQETQYF
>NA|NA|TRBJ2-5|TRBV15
TGTGCCACCAGGTGGAATAGCGGCGTGCGAGAGACCCAGTACTTC
CATRWNSGVRETQYF
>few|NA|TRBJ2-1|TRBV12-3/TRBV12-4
TGTGCCAGCAGTCTAACTAGGAACAATGAGCAGTTCTTC
CASSLTRNNEQFF
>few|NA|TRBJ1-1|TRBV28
TGTGCCAGCAATAAATGGGCGGTAAACACTGAAGCTTTCTTT
CASNKWAVNTEAFF
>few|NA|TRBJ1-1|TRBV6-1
TGTGCCAGCAGCGACGCGGTGGAGGCTGAAGCTTTCTTT
CASSDAVEAEAFF
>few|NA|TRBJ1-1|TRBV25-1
TGTGCCAGCTCCGGACGCGGCTGGGACACTGAAGCTTTCTTT
CASSGRGWDTEAFF
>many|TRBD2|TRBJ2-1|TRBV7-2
TGTGCCAGCAGCTTAGCTAGCGGGGGGTACAATGAGCAGTTCTTC
CASSLASGGYNEQFF
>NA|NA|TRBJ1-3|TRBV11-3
TGTGCCAGCAGCTTATGGGGCGAGCCTGGAAACACCATATATTTT
CASSLWGEPGNTIYF
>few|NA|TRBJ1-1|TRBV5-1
TGCGCCAGCAGCTTGATCGGGGGCACTGAAGCTTTCTTT
CASSLIGGTEAFF
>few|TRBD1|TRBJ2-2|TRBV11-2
TGTGCCAGCAACAACCAGGGGGCGAACACCGGGGAGCTGTTTTTT
CASNNQGANTGELFF
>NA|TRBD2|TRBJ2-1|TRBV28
TGTGCCAGCAGTTTGGCCCGACTAGCGGCCTACAATGAGCAGTTCTTC
CASSLARLAAYNEQFF
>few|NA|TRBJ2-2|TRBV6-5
TGTGCCAGCGTTGAGGCAGGGGTTATCGGGGAGCTGTTTTTT
CASVEAGVIGELFF
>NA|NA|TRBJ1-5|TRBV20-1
TGCAGTGCTCCCGGAGGGGGAATCAATCAGCCCCAGCATTTT
CSAPGGGINQPQHF
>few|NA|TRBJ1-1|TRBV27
TGTGCCAGCAGTTTATCGGGTAGTGGAGCGAGTTTCTTT
CASSLSGSGASFF
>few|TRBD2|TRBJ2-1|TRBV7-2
TGTGCCAGCAGCGTGAGCGGGGGCAGAGTTAATGAGCAGTTCTTC
CASSVSGGRVNEQFF
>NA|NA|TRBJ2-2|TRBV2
TGTGCCAGCAGTCTAGCAGGGGCCAAGAACACCGGGGAGCTGTTTTTT
CASSLAGAKNTGELFF
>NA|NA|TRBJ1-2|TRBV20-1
TGCAGTGCTAGAGATGAGGCAGGGGTTGGCTACACCTTC
CSARDEAGVGYTF
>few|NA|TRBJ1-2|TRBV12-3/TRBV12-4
TGTGCCAGCAGTTTCGGGGACCGGGGACGGAACTATGGCTACACCTTC
CASSFGDRGRNYGYTF
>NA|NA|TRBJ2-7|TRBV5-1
TGCGCCAGCAGCTTGAGGGCGGACAGAACCTACGAGCAGTACTTC
CASSLRADRTYEQYF
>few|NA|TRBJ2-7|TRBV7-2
TGTGCCAGCAGCTCGGGACCGGCGGGTGAGCAGTACTTC
CASSSGPAGEQYF
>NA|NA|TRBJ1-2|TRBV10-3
TGTGCCATCAGTGAGTCACCCCGAACCATAGGGGACTATGGCTACACCTTC
CAISESPRTIGDYGYTF
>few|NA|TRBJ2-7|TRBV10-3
TGTGCCATCAGTGAGCCCCTCTCCACCGGGGAGTACTTC
CAISEPLSTGEYF
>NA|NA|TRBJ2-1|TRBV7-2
TGTGCCAGCAGCTTAGAAGGGCTCGGTAAGCAGTTCTTC
CASSLEGLGKQFF